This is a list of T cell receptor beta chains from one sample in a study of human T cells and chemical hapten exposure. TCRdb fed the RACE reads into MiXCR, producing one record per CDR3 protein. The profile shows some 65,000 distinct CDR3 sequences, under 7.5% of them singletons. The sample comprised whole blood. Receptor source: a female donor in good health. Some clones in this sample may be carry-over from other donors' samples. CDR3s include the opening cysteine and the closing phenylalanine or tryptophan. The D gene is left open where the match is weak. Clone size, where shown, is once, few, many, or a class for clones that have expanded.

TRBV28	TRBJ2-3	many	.	CASSLTSDTQYF	TGTGCCAGCAGTTTAACGTCAGATACGCAGTATTTT
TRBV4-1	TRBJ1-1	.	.	CASSFRNQGTEAFF	TGCGCCAGCAGCTTTCGTAATCAGGGGACTGAAGCTTTCTTT
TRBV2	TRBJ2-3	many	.	CASNFADTQYF	TGTGCCAGCAATTTTGCAGATACGCAGTATTTT
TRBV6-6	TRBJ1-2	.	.	CASSTRGGDGYTF	TGTGCCAGCAGTACGCGGGGGGGCGATGGCTACACCTTC
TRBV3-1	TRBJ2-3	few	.	CASSQEGFNTDTQYF	TGTGCCAGCAGTCAGGAGGGGTTCAATACAGATACGCAGTATTTT
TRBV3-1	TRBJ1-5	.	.	CASSPGTPSSQPQHF	TGTGCCAGCAGTCCCGGGACTCCCAGCAGCCAGCCCCAGCATTTT
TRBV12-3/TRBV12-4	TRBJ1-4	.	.	CASSFMNATNEKLFF	TGTGCCAGCAGTTTTATGAACGCAACTAATGAAAAACTGTTTTTT
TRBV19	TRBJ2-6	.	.	CASGTGGGLPNSGANVLTF	TGTGCCAGCGGAACCGGGGGAGGACTGCCTAACTCTGGGGCCAACGTCCTGACTTTC
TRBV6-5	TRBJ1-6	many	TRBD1	CASGYTGVRSPLHF	TGTGCCAGCGGGTATACAGGGGTTCGATCACCCCTCCACTTT
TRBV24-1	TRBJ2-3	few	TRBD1	CATSDVPGQGYTDTQYF	TGTGCCACCAGTGATGTCCCGGGACAGGGGTACACAGATACGCAGTATTTT
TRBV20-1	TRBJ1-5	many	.	CSAPPGALSNQPQHF	TGCAGTGCTCCCCCCGGGGCTCTTAGCAATCAGCCCCAGCATTTT
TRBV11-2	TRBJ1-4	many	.	CASSLLDYSEKLFF	TGTGCCAGCAGCTTATTGGACTATTCTGAAAAACTGTTTTTT
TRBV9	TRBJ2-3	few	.	CASSAEGSTDTQYF	TGTGCCAGCAGCGCGGAGGGGAGCACAGATACGCAGTATTTT
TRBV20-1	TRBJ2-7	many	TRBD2	CSARADGGTEQYF	TGCAGTGCTAGAGCCGACGGGGGGACCGAGCAGTACTTC
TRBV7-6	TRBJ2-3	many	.	CASSLSDITDTQYF	TGTGCCAGCAGCCTTAGCGATATCACAGATACGCAGTATTTT
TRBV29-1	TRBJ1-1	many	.	CSVVQGKGAFF	TGCAGCGTTGTTCAGGGGAAGGGAGCTTTCTTT
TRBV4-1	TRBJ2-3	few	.	CASSQVAAVTDTQYF	TGCGCCAGCAGCCAAGTGGCAGCCGTCACAGATACGCAGTATTTT
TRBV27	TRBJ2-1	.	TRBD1	CASSQTDRGYGEQFF	TGTGCCAGCAGTCAAACGGACAGGGGGTACGGTGAGCAGTTCTTC
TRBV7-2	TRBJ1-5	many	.	CASSPLSIGIQPQHF	TGTGCCAGCAGCCCCCTTTCAATCGGAATCCAGCCCCAGCATTTT
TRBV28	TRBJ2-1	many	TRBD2	CASRAGRAGEQFF	TGTGCCAGCAGAGCGGGGAGGGCGGGTGAGCAGTTCTTC
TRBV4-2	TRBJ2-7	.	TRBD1	CASSQGTGDFYEQYF	TGTGCCAGCAGCCAAGGGACAGGGGACTTCTACGAGCAGTACTTC
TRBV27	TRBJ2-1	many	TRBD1	CASSNSGQLNEQFF	TGTGCCAGCAGTAACTCGGGACAGCTCAATGAGCAGTTCTTC
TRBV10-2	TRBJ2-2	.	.	CASSESRAITGELFF	TGCGCCAGCAGTGAGTCGAGGGCTATCACCGGGGAGCTGTTTTTT
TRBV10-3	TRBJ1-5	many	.	CAISESGARPQHF	TGTGCCATCAGTGAGTCGGGAGCTCGGCCCCAGCATTTT
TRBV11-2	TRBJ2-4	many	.	CASSPQIRGKNIQYF	TGTGCCAGCAGCCCCCAGATTAGGGGCAAAAACATTCAGTACTTC
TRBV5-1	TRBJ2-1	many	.	CASSLVLAGNEQFF	TGCGCCAGCAGCTTGGTTCTAGCTGGGAATGAGCAGTTCTTC
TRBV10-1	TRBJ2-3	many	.	CASSEAATDTQYF	TGCGCCAGCAGTGAGGCGGCCACAGATACGCAGTATTTT
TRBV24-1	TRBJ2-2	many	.	CATSDGQMDTGELFF	TGTGCCACCAGTGATGGTCAAATGGACACCGGGGAGCTGTTTTTT
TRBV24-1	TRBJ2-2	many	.	CATSDLTVGVRGGELFF	TGTGCCACCAGTGATCTTACCGTGGGGGTAAGGGGCGGGGAGCTGTTTTTT
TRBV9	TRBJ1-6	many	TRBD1	CASSVQGANSPLHF	TGTGCCAGCAGCGTACAGGGGGCAAATTCACCCCTCCACTTT
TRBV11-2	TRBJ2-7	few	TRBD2	CASSLRGSLNEQYF	TGTGCCAGCAGCTTGCGCGGGAGCCTCAACGAGCAGTACTTC
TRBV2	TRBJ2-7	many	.	CASSVLGADYEQYF	TGTGCCAGCAGTGTGTTGGGGGCAGACTACGAGCAGTACTTC
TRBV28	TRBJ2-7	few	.	CASNSLGILTFHEQYF	TGTGCCAGCAATTCCCTGGGCATACTTACTTTTCACGAGCAGTACTTC
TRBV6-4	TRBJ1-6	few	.	CASSEAPGEASPLHF	TGTGCCAGCAGTGAGGCGCCAGGTGAAGCTTCACCCCTCCACTTT
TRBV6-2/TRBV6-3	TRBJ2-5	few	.	CASRTPGGETQYF	TGTGCCAGCAGAACACCAGGAGGAGAGACCCAGTACTTC
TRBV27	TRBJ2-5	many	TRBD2	CASSFYGLAGEGTQETQYF	TGTGCCAGCAGTTTTTACGGACTAGCGGGAGAGGGGACCCAAGAGACCCAGTACTTC
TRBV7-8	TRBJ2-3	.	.	CASSLAQVRGPRGTDTQYF	TGTGCCAGCAGCTTAGCGCAAGTCAGGGGACCCCGCGGGACAGATACGCAGTATTTT
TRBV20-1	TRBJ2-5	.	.	CSASRNTGYQETQYF	TGCAGTGCTAGTAGGAACACAGGGTACCAAGAGACCCAGTACTTC